What follows is one T cell receptor (beta chain) and its context. The sample belongs to a study of T cell responses to AZD1222 COVID-19 vaccine. The CDR3 consists of 15 residues. CDR1 is MNHEY and CDR2 is SVGAGI in the germline V gene. Trimming cost V 6 bases and J 2 bases; bases outside gene matches: 3. TCRdb keeps only in-frame clones here, not all; method: immunoSEQ multiplex PCR. The sample holds 100,000 to 150,000 clones, 80% to 95% seen once. The sequence was collected from an adult who received the AZD1222 COVID-19 vaccine. This sequence joins TRBV6-5 and TRBJ2-5; TRBD2 matches 13 bases. The source material was peripheral blood, sampled 28 days after the second AZD1222 dose. Here the CDR3 reads CASSRTSGGQETQYF. The CDR3 coding sequence is TGTGCCAGCAGCCGGACTAGCGGGGGACAAGAGACCCAGTACTTC.